This T cell receptor beta chain was documented in a study of neurological immune-mediated disorders (dated by TCRdb to between 2018 and 2020). For context, the study as a whole: Peripheral blood TCR-beta repertoires from patients with HTLV-I-associated myelopathy (HAM/TSP), patients with multiple sclerosis, and healthy controls were compared in the study using UMI-based sequencing. The 106 TCR-beta libraries covered PBMC samples along with longitudinal samples, technical triplicates, and paired sorted CD4+ and CD8+ T-cell subsets. Longitudinal HAM/TSP and healthy donors were sampled at 3 time-points each (about 3-40 month intervals). The cohort comprised 68 subjects: 15 or so HAM/TSP patients, around 34 multiple sclerosis patients and about 20 healthy controls.

The meaning of the sample's time point label: longitudinal time-point 2. The healthy controls were volunteers from a blood bank in Maryland, USA. Unsorted PBMC libraries were generated from 2 million PBMCs stored in RNAlater at -80 °C until RNA extraction. Peripheral blood was subjected to Ficoll-Hypaque density gradient centrifugation to isolate PBMCs, which were then cryopreserved in liquid nitrogen. V is reduced by 8 bases and J by 1 base, leaving a spacing of 26 bases between them. The CDR3 goes from the cysteine to the phenylalanine over 18 residues. Solely the CDR3 DNA is kept, with 54 bases framed from the first base. Taken from the germline V gene, the CDR1 and CDR2 loops are MDHEN and SYDVKM. This clonotype was seen more than once but under ten times. Its antigen specificity is not known. The input lacks base qualities; no much larger clone sits a single base away. To synthesize cDNA, template-switch 5'RACE was performed with a primer carrying a 10-nucleotide random unique molecular identifier so that each TCR transcript was tagged. Each sequencing run produced over 190 million TCR-beta sequences covering 15-18 subjects. Total RNA was extracted with the RNeasy kit. The KAPA Real-time Library Amplification kit was used to amplify TCR-beta VDJ regions with primers for the TCR constant region and the 5'RACE anchor. Sample indexes and Illumina adaptors were added in a first PCR, after which library yield was increased in a second PCR. The roughly 650 bp TCR product was size-selected on a 2% E-gel SizeSelection system after Ampure bead purification. Before pooling, library quality was checked on a Bioanalyzer, concentration was measured with Qubit, and libraries were quantified with the Kapa Library Quantification kit. An Illumina HiSeq 2500 sequenced the libraries paired-end 2 x 150 bp. To increase sequence diversity, about 25-31% phiX was spiked into each library pool. Per the source publication's procedure: Quality-filtered reads were processed with the UMI-based MiGEC pipeline, which removed over 75% of raw TCR sequences during error correction. VDJ genes were aligned to IMGT germline references, and clonotypes were defined by unique CDR3 amino acid sequence plus V-J genes. Clonal expansion, Shannon diversity and CDR3 relatedness were evaluated with VDJtools (CalcPairwiseDistances, ClusterSamples), while phylogenetic trees were built in CLCbio workbench. Clones with at least 8 unique UMIs were defined as expanded, with this threshold being based on coefficient-of-variation modelling across technical triplicates. The raw public data were reprocessed by TCRdb itself: fastp quality trimming at Q25, MiXCR clonotype calling, in-frame beta chains only. Identical CDR3 protein sequences are pooled into one entry, listed with their most common genes and DNA. TCRdb's processing, not the study's, gives the V and J calls here. Recorded for this sample are roughly 60,000 distinct CDR3 sequences; roughly 10% of them occurred a single time. The ten largest make up approximately 13% of the sample.

Broader findings and caveats from the paper: The highest TCR clonal expansion was observed in HAM/TSP patients, whereas the lowest was observed in MS patients, even when compared with healthy controls. No identical CDR3 amino acid sequences were found to be shared among expanded clones across subjects, suggesting that TCR-beta repertoires were private in all groups.

The sequence derives from a man aged 30 to 39 in good health. The sequencing input was PBMCs. The V and J genes are TRBV28 and TRBJ1-1; the D gene is perhaps TRBD1, on 6 matching bases. The CDR3 has the sequence CASPPFDNWRTANTEAFF. The DNA sequence is as follows: TGTGCCAGCCCACCTTTCGATAACTGGAGGACAGCGAACACTGAAGCTTTCTTT.